The 16 T cell receptor beta chains below all came from one sample that was sequenced in a study of blood T cell repertoires in COVID-19. Profiling relied on immunoSEQ multiplex PCR, and the TCRdb table lists in-frame clones only, not all of them. Of 300,000 to 350,000 clones listed, 70% to 90% were seen once; the top ten hold roughly 2%. Sequenced input: PBMCs or T cells enriched from blood (not recorded which). All receptors come from a man aged 30-40 years who had recovered from COVID-19.

This clone appeared a few times. The chain carries TRBV7-2 and TRBJ2-3, with no clear D. This CDR3 region has 17 residues. Per germline, CDR1 SGHTA and CDR2 FQGNSA. Trimming stripped 5 bases from V and 0 bases from J, with 18 bases between. The CDR3 nucleotides read TGTGCCAGCAGCCCCCGGGTCCATTCGACTAGCACAGATACGCAGTATTTT. Translation gives CASSPRVHSTSTDTQYF.

This sequence joins TRBV3-1 (or the pseudogene TRBV3-2) and TRBJ2-7, with 9 bases identical to TRBD1. Germline lookup yields CDR1 LGHDT and CDR2 YNNKEL (reference sequence). The CDR3 consists of 15 residues. J lost 2 bases, V lost 3 bases, and 5 bases had no gene match. DNA for the CDR3: TGTGCCAGCAGCCAGGGCACAGGGGGCCCCTACGAGCAGTACTTC. Protein sequence: CASSQGTGGPYEQYF.

V is TRBV7-8 and J is TRBJ2-1; the D gene is possibly TRBD1 (7 bases). There are 17 residues in the CDR3. The V gene lost 5 bases and the J gene lost 6 bases, with 23 bases spanning the gap. Germline V CDR1 and CDR2: SGHVS, FQNEAQ. The CDR3 DNA is TGTGCCAGCAGCCCGGGTAGGAGGGGGCTTACATCCAATGAGCAGTTCTTC. Protein sequence: CASSPGRRGLTSNEQFF.

The chain has TRBV6-5 and TRBJ2-1; maybe TRBD1 (6 bases). The length of the CDR3 is 14 residues. Trimming took off 8 bases at V and 4 bases at J, with 15 bases between the two ends. Germline lookup yields CDR1 MNHEY and CDR2 SVGAGI. The CDR3 sequence: CASRDTGMYNEQFF. The DNA of the CDR3 is TGTGCCAGCCGGGATACAGGGATGTACAATGAGCAGTTCTTC.

This chain joins TRBV7-9 and TRBJ1-1, with 7 bases lining up with TRBD1. Unmatched junction bases numbered 8, after V lost 5 bases and J lost 8 bases. The CDR3 sequence is 13 residues long. Germline values: CDR1 SEHNR, CDR2 FQNEAQ (reference sequence). The CDR3 sequence is CASSLGKGAEAFF. The CDR3, as DNA: TGTGCCAGCAGCCTAGGAAAGGGGGCCGAAGCTTTCTTT.

The chain has TRBV19 and TRBJ2-7; 8 bases are shared with TRBD1. Losses at the gene ends were 3 bases for V and 7 bases for J; bases not matched to a gene: 14. Germline loops: CDR1 LNHDA, CDR2 SQIVND (reference sequence). The CDR3 extends over 16 amino acids. CDR3: CASSIRDRPTGGEQYF. The CDR3 DNA reads as TGTGCCAGTAGTATTAGGGACAGGCCGACAGGTGGAGAGCAGTACTTC.

In its sample, this clone was seen a few times. The V gene is TRBV7-2, the J gene TRBJ2-1, with TRBD2 matching over 10 bases. The CDR3 covers 15 residues. V shed 5 bases and J 3 bases; nucleotides not matched to a gene: 4. Germline assignment: CDR1 SGHTA and CDR2 FQGNSA. CDR3 in amino acids: CASSATSGVYNEQFF. The CDR3 DNA sequence: TGTGCCAGCAGCGCAACTAGCGGGGTCTACAATGAGCAGTTCTTC.

This chain connects TRBV5-5 to TRBJ2-3; TRBD1 is a possible D gene (6 bases). The CDR3 loop spans 13 amino acids. V lost 4 bases and J 4 bases, leaving 10 bases between the germline ends. Germline V lookup: CDR1 SGHKS, CDR2 YYEKEE (reference sequence). The CDR3 is CASSKTGPDTQYF. DNA of the CDR3: TGTGCCAGCAGCAAGACAGGTCCAGATACGCAGTATTTT.

This clone was counted between two and nine times. V usage is TRBV5-1 and J usage is TRBJ2-5; 8 nucleotides agree with TRBD1. V was pared by 0 bases and J by 5 bases, with 3 bases of the junction left unmatched. CDR1 and CDR2 from the germline V gene are SGHRS and YFSETQ. This CDR3 has 14 amino acids. CDR3 sequence (DNA): TGCGCCAGCAGCTTGGGACAGGGGATCGAGACCCAGTACTTC. Its protein is CASSLGQGIETQYF.

The rearrangement joins TRBV30 to TRBJ1-1, with 9 positions matching TRBD1. CDR3 size: 15 residues. CDR1 GTSNPN and CDR2 SVGIG come from the germline V gene (reference sequence). Unmatched junction bases numbered 9, after V lost 2 bases and J lost 5 bases. CDR3 region: CAWSLTRTGETEAFF. As DNA, the CDR3 is TGTGCCTGGAGTCTTACCCGGACAGGGGAGACTGAAGCTTTCTTT.

This clone has just one count. The chain uses TRBV9 and TRBJ2-6; D remains unclear. The germline V gene encodes CDR1 SGDLS and CDR2 YYNGEE. The CDR3 is 15 amino acids. V gave up 0 bases and J gave up 4 bases, with 8 bases separating them. CDR3 protein: CASSVDQAGANVLTF. The CDR3 coding sequence is TGTGCCAGCAGCGTAGACCAGGCCGGGGCCAACGTCCTGACTTTC.

This sequence joins TRBV4-2 and TRBJ2-2, with D perhaps matching TRBD1 (5 bases). The CDR3 sequence is 14 residues long. Trimming took 1 base from V and 5 from J, leaving 8 bases between them. Per the germline V gene, CDR1 is LGHNA and CDR2 is YNFKEQ. The CDR3 DNA reads TGTGCCAGCAGCCAAGCCAGGGAAACCGGGGAGCTGTTTTTT. The encoded protein is CASSQARETGELFF.

V gene TRBV5-1 combines with J gene TRBJ2-5, with 9 bases fitting TRBD1. V shed 4 bases and J 5 bases; nucleotides not matched to a gene: 9. The CDR3 runs to 15 residues. In germline, CDR1 is SGHRS, CDR2 YFSETQ. CDR3 protein: CASSGGTGRGETQYF. The CDR3 nucleotides read TGCGCCAGCAGCGGAGGGACAGGGCGTGGTGAGACCCAGTACTTC.

CDR3 amino acids: CASSFQGMDEKLFF. The CDR3 DNA reads TGTGCCAGCAGCTTCCAGGGTATGGATGAAAAACTGTTTTTT. The genes are TRBV5-4 and TRBJ1-4; weak D call: TRBD1 (5 bases). The CDR3 is 14 residues long. Trimming shortened V by 2 bases and J by 6 bases, and 11 bases separated the two germline ends. Germline CDR1 reads SGHNT; CDR2 reads YYREEE (reference sequence).

This chain joins TRBV7-8 and TRBJ2-7; perhaps TRBD1 as D (6 bases). The CDR3 has 16 residues. V was clipped by 2 bases and J by 5 bases, with 19 bases between them. Germline V gives CDR1 SGHVS, CDR2 FQNEAQ. In DNA form, the CDR3 reads TGTGCCAGCAGCTTACCTTGGGGGCAGGGGATCCACGAGCAGTACTTC. Its translation is CASSLPWGQGIHEQYF.

This clone occurred a few times. The V gene is TRBV5-1, the J gene TRBJ2-3, with no clear D. Germline CDR1 reads SGHRS; CDR2 reads YFSETQ. The CDR3 spans 14 residues. V was pared by 0 bases and J by 2 bases, with 7 bases between. CDR3 sequence reads: CASSLDHNTDTQYF. CDR3 DNA sequence: TGCGCCAGCAGCTTGGACCACAACACAGATACGCAGTATTTT.